This TCR beta chain emerged from a study of T cells in tuberculosis. For the study at large: In South Africa, adults with active tuberculosis were compared with IGRA-negative and latently infected IGRA-positive adolescents.

Generated by immunoSEQ multiplex PCR, the TCRdb table keeps only in-frame clones and is missing some. The table lists 23,000 or so clones, about 95% of them singletons. Study-level findings and limits: Active tuberculosis patients had shorter CDR3-alpha; the beta difference was nonsignificant.

Note on this clone: Its antigen is currently unknown.

The source is a donor aged 10-35 years with latent tuberculosis or without tuberculosis infection. Sequencing was performed on PBMCs.

The CDR3 bases are TGTGCCTGCCGCCTCCGGGACAGGTTTTACGAGCAGTACTTC. It translates to CACRLRDRFYEQYF. The V call is TRBV30, the J call TRBJ2-7; 8 positions agree with TRBD1. Germline CDR1 and CDR2: GTSNPN and SVGIG (reference sequence). Trimming took 6 bases from V and 4 from J; bases not matched to a gene: 11. The CDR3 loop spans 14 amino acids.